This T cell receptor (beta chain) appears in the sequencing data of a study of blood T cell repertoires in COVID-19. In the study overall: Acute-phase and convalescent COVID-19 samples originated in the United States, Italy and Spain. Sources were T cells, B-cell-depleted T cells, or PBMCs; the material itself was cDNA or gDNA.

Authors' methods: By means of reference gene primer amplification, nucleated cell counts were estimated. Using immunoSEQ multiplex PCR, the repertoire was profiled, and TCRdb retains in-frame clones only, with some absent. The V and J calls and clone size were taken over from that table, and D and trimming were inferred from the DNA. The sample lists 70,000 to 85,000 clones; 82% were seen once. This CDR3 has 15 amino acids. Trimming took off 4 bases at V and 0 bases at J, with 13 bases between the two ends. Germline CDR1 and CDR2: SNHLY and FYNNEI. V and J are TRBV2 and TRBJ2-7; the D gene is possibly TRBD2 (5 bases). Specimen: peripheral blood. This clonotype originated in a human donor in a cohort sampled during active COVID-19. The CDR3 sequence is CASSGGLANSYEQYF. For the CDR3, the DNA is TGTGCCAGCAGTGGAGGTCTAGCAAACTCCTACGAGCAGTACTTC.